These 18 T cell receptor beta chains originate from one sample sequenced in a study of T cells expressing NK-cell markers. TCRdb reprocessed the 5' RACE reads; each CDR3 protein has one entry and no DNA is given. This sample contains 150,000 to 180,000 distinct CDR3 sequences. The specimen was blood T cells: a sorted CD56 or NKG2C T cell subset, CD4+ or CD8+ T cells, or bulk PBMC T cells (not recorded which). These receptors came from a woman in her 50s in good health.

The chain uses TRBV7-2 and TRBJ2-7; the D gene TCRdb calls, TRBD1, cannot be checked with no DNA. CDR3 length: 15 residues. Germline CDR1 is SGHTA and CDR2 is FQGNSA. The CDR3 region is CASSLGTGSPYEQYF.

The gene calls are TRBV29-1 and TRBJ2-7; without DNA, the TCRdb call of TRBD1 cannot be checked. Per germline, CDR1 SQVTM and CDR2 ANQGSEA. The CDR3 has 14 amino acids. CDR3 region: CSAVVGTGPIEQYF.

V and J are TRBV29-1 and TRBJ2-5; the TCRdb call, TRBD1, lacks DNA for checking. This CDR3 has 14 amino acids. The germline gives CDR1 SQVTM, CDR2 ANQGSEA. This chain's CDR3 is CSVRTGSPQETQYF.

V gene TRBV15 combines with J gene TRBJ2-1. Germline V gene lookup returns CDR1 LNHNV and CDR2 YYDKDF (reference sequence). The CDR3 totals 14 residues. The CDR3 spells CATSIPGIYNEQFF.

CDR3 sequence reads: CSARALGGTEQFF. V usage is TRBV20-1 and J usage is TRBJ2-1; without DNA, the TCRdb call of TRBD1 cannot be checked. CDR3 length: 13 residues. Per germline, CDR1 DFQATT and CDR2 SNEGSKA (reference sequence).

The rearrangement joins TRBV24-1 to TRBJ2-2; no DNA is available, so the TRBD1 call from TCRdb remains unchecked. CDR1 and CDR2 (germline): KGHDR, SFDVKD. The length of the CDR3 is 14 residues. The CDR3 sequence: CATGGQTNTGELFF.

The CDR3 sequence: CASSIFGGGEQFF. This chain uses TRBV19 with TRBJ2-1; TCRdb gives TRBD2 as the D gene, but with no DNA this cannot be confirmed. This CDR3 is 13 amino acids long. The germline V gene encodes CDR1 LNHDA and CDR2 SQIVND (reference sequence).

The rearrangement uses TRBV27 and TRBJ1-4; there is no DNA to check the TCRdb D call of TRBD1. The CDR3 spans 14 residues. Germline V gene data show CDR1 as MNHEY and CDR2 as SMNVEV (reference sequence). The CDR3 loop is CASRIWQGDEKLFF.

The V gene is TRBV6-5, the J gene TRBJ2-1; as DNA is missing, the TRBD2 call by TCRdb cannot be tested. The CDR3 has 16 residues. The germline V gene encodes CDR1 MNHEY and CDR2 SVGAGI. The CDR3 protein is CASSPRTSLPLNEQFF.

The rearrangement links TRBV7-7 to TRBJ2-6; TCRdb outputs TRBD2, but without DNA this stays unchecked. The CDR3 totals 14 residues. In germline, CDR1 is SSHAT, CDR2 FNYEAQ (reference sequence). The CDR3 sequence: CASSSLDGANVLTF.

The CDR3 loop is CASGFEGDEQFF. The chain uses TRBV11-2 and TRBJ2-1; TCRdb indicates TRBD2, and absent DNA this call remains unverified. This CDR3 region has 12 residues. Germline V gene data show CDR1 as SGHAT and CDR2 as FQNNGV.

The gene calls are TRBV7-9 and TRBJ2-7; TCRdb calls TRBD1, which cannot be checked without DNA. From germline, CDR1 is SEHNR and CDR2 FQNEAQ (reference sequence). The CDR3 consists of 15 residues. The CDR3 region is CASSLSERDIDEQYF.

The chain is built from TRBV2 and TRBJ1-1. The germline V gene has CDR1 SNHLY and CDR2 FYNNEI. This CDR3 is built from 15 residues. The CDR3 protein is CASSEAKKMSTEAFF.

The chain links TRBV5-1 to TRBJ2-5; TCRdb's assignment of TRBD2 cannot be checked, as there is no DNA. This CDR3 contains 15 residues. Germline CDR1 SGHRS, CDR2 YFSETQ. The CDR3 loop is CASSPIGGIGETQYF.

V is TRBV7-6 and J is TRBJ1-1. The CDR3 spans 15 residues. CDR1 is SGHVS, CDR2 FNYEAQ, per germline. CDR3 region: CASSRTQGRITEAFF.

J is TRBJ1-5 and V is TRBV5-5. This CDR3 spans 12 amino acids. In germline, CDR1 is SGHKS, CDR2 YYEKEE (reference sequence). The CDR3 loop reads CASVWSCQPQHF. The variable domain in full, with the rest retrieved from reference TRBV5-5 and TRBJ1-5, is DAGVTQSPTHLIKTRGQQVTLRCSPISGHKSVSWYQQVLGQGPQFIFQYYEKEERGRGNFPDRFSARQFPNYSSELNVNALLLGDSALYLCASVWSCQPQHFGDGTRLSIL.

The chain is built from TRBV5-1 and TRBJ2-2; TCRdb calls TRBD1, which cannot be checked without DNA. Germline V gene sequence: CDR1 SGHRS, CDR2 YFSETQ. The CDR3 has 18 residues. The CDR3 here is CASSRWGDEHANTGELFF. The whole variable domain, filled in from reference TRBV5-1 and TRBJ2-2, reads KAGVTQTPRYLIKTRGQQVTLSCSPISGHRSVSWYQQTPGQGLQFLFEYFSETQRNKGNFPGRFSGRQFSNSRSEMNVSTLELGDSALYLCASSRWGDEHANTGELFFGEGSRLTVL.

The CDR3 sequence: CASSLDRDSLAKNIQYF. The V and J genes are TRBV5-1 and TRBJ2-4; the TCRdb D gene call, TRBD2, has no DNA to confirm it. In germline, CDR1 is SGHRS, CDR2 YFSETQ. There are 17 residues in the CDR3.